One and the same sample provided the 27 T cell receptor beta chains below, sequenced in a study of CD8 T cells in Susac syndrome. Random hexamers primed reverse transcription of about 0.45 to 1 ug RNA. MiXCR was run by TCRdb on the immunoSEQ multiplex PCR reads, yielding one entry per CDR3 protein. Altogether 80,000 or so distinct CDR3 sequences are present, 94% being singletons, with the ten largest covering 0.52%. The sequenced material came from CD8+ T cells from PBMCs. These receptors were taken from a human donor with Susac syndrome.

This rearrangement joins TRBV9 to TRBJ1-2; D gene uncertain. The CDR3 is made up of 11 amino acids. Germline values: CDR1 SGDLS, CDR2 YYNGEE. The germline V and J ends were trimmed by 0 bases and 7 bases, with 4 bases remaining between them. The CDR3 DNA is TGTGCCAGCAGCGTAGGAGCTGGCTACACCTTC. The encoded protein is CASSVGAGYTF.

The rearrangement joins TRBV7-8 to TRBJ2-3; 8 nucleotides align to TRBD2. The J segment lost 2 bases and the V segment lost 1 base, leaving 5 bases of the junction unmatched. Looked up from germline, CDR1 is SGHVS and CDR2 is FQNEAQ. This CDR3 is 16 amino acids long. This chain's CDR3 is CASSLGRGGITDTQYF. CDR3 nucleotide sequence: TGTGCCAGCAGCTTAGGCCGGGGGGGAATCACAGATACGCAGTATTTT.

The chain links TRBV5-1 to TRBJ2-7, with 7 nucleotides matching TRBD1. Germline assignment: CDR1 SGHRS and CDR2 YFSETQ. The CDR3 contains 15 residues. With V trimmed by 4 bases and J by 0 bases, 7 bases remained unmatched. The CDR3 is CASSLDRDISYEQYF. The CDR3, as DNA: TGCGCCAGCAGCCTAGACAGGGACATCTCCTACGAGCAGTACTTC.

The CDR3 loop is CASSLTGQYKETQYF. The DNA for the CDR3 is TGTGCCAGCAGTTTAACAGGGCAGTATAAAGAGACCCAGTACTTC. The gene calls are TRBV11-2 and TRBJ2-5; tentative D call: TRBD1 (6 bases). CDR1 and CDR2 from the germline V gene are SGHAT and FQNNGV. This CDR3 region has 15 residues. V dropped 6 bases and J dropped 3 bases, with 17 bases sitting between them.

The V gene is TRBV6-1, the J gene TRBJ2-7; TRBD1 matches 9 bases. Germline loops: CDR1 MNHNS, CDR2 SASEGT. CDR3 size: 17 residues. For the CDR3, the DNA is TGTGGCCGAAACACCACTAAGACAGGGGACAGGGTCTACGAGCAGTACTTC. Encoded protein: CGRNTTKTGDRVYEQYF.

The chain joins TRBV20-1 to TRBJ1-1, with D hard to call. Germline assignment: CDR1 DFQATT and CDR2 SNEGSKA (reference sequence). V lost 0 bases, J lost 11 bases, and 4 bases lay in between. The CDR3 runs 9 residues. In DNA form, the CDR3 reads TGCAGTGCTAGAGATCGGGCTTTCTTT. Its protein product is CSARDRAFF.

The chain links TRBV20-1 to TRBJ1-5; TRBD1 is a possible D gene (6 bases). V gave up 0 bases and J gave up 4 bases, with 16 bases separating them. The CDR3 is 16 residues long. Germline CDR1 reads DFQATT; CDR2 reads SNEGSKA (reference sequence). The CDR3 sequence is CSARDISRDTNQPQHF. In DNA, the CDR3 is TGCAGTGCTAGAGACATAAGCCGGGACACGAATCAGCCCCAGCATTTT.

The chain carries TRBV7-7 and TRBJ1-4; 7 nucleotides agree with TRBD1. The germline gives CDR1 SSHAT, CDR2 FNYEAQ (reference sequence). The CDR3 runs to 15 residues. J lost 6 bases, V lost 8 bases, and 12 bases had no gene match. The CDR3 DNA is TGTGCCAGCCCCCATTTTAGGGGGCTGGATGAAAAACTGTTTTTT. It encodes CASPHFRGLDEKLFF.

The chain recombines TRBV15 with TRBJ2-2; D remains unclear. The V gene lost 0 bases and the J gene lost 0 bases, with 11 bases spanning the gap. Germline assignment: CDR1 LNHNV and CDR2 YYDKDF (reference sequence). This CDR3 spans 17 amino acids. The CDR3 DNA sequence: TGTGCCACCAGCAGAGATCTTGCAGTCTCGAACACCGGGGAGCTGTTTTTT. Translation: CATSRDLAVSNTGELFF.

The table lists this clonotype with a count of one. The genes are TRBV10-3 and TRBJ2-1, with 8 bases matching TRBD2. This CDR3 comprises 16 residues. The V gene end was trimmed by 2 bases and the J gene end by 3 bases; junction bases not matched to a gene: 6. From germline, CDR1 is ENHRY and CDR2 SYGVKD. CDR3 coding DNA: TGTGCCATCAGTGAGGGGGGACTAGAAGACTACAATGAGCAGTTCTTC. Translating it yields CAISEGGLEDYNEQFF.

The chain employs TRBV27 and TRBJ2-4; D unclear. Between the trimmed V and J ends, which lost 4 bases and 4 bases, there was a span of 14 bases. Germline V gene sequence: CDR1 MNHEY, CDR2 SMNVEV (reference sequence). This CDR3 is built from 15 residues. The chain's CDR3 is CASSSSRTEKNIQYF. As DNA, the CDR3 is TGTGCCAGCAGTTCTTCTCGGACGGAGAAAAACATTCAGTACTTC.

The gene calls are TRBV11-2 and TRBJ2-7; D is ambiguous. Trimming cost V 6 bases and J 6 bases, with 18 bases left between them. This CDR3 spans 14 amino acids. Looked up from germline, CDR1 is SGHAT and CDR2 is FQNNGV. The DNA of the CDR3 is TGTGCCAGCAGACCGTCTCCACCCTCGGGCGAGCAGTACTTC. Its translation: CASRPSPPSGEQYF.

The chain combines TRBV15 with TRBJ2-2, with D uncertain. This CDR3 is built from 15 residues. Germline V gene lookup returns CDR1 LNHNV and CDR2 YYDKDF (reference sequence). The ends were cut back, 4 bases at V and 4 bases at J, with 13 bases in the middle. This CDR3 reads CATSTLVDPTGELFF. CDR3 DNA: TGTGCCACCAGCACCTTAGTGGACCCCACCGGGGAGCTGTTTTTT.

The chain combines TRBV7-9 with TRBJ2-5; 8 bases match TRBD2. The V and J ends lost 5 bases and 2 bases, in that order; junction bases with no gene match: 4. Germline V gene data show CDR1 as SEHNR and CDR2 as FQNEAQ (reference sequence). CDR3 length: 14 residues. The CDR3 sequence is CASSHTSGQETQYF. Here the CDR3 DNA reads TGTGCCAGCAGCCATACTAGCGGTCAAGAGACCCAGTACTTC.

J is TRBJ2-7 and V is TRBV25-1; 10 bases line up with TRBD1. Germline-derived CDR1 and CDR2 are MGHDK and SYGVNS. J gave up 3 bases and V 0 bases, and 11 bases lay outside the gene matches. The CDR3 runs to 18 residues. This chain's CDR3 is CASSEYIPRTGGRYEQYF. DNA of the CDR3: TGTGCCAGCAGTGAATATATTCCCAGGACAGGGGGACGCTACGAGCAGTACTTC.

This rearrangement joins TRBV2 to TRBJ1-1; tentative D call: TRBD1 (6 bases). Looked up from germline, CDR1 is SNHLY and CDR2 is FYNNEI. This CDR3 region has 17 residues. Between the trimmed V and J ends, which lost 0 bases and 0 bases, there was a span of 14 bases. CDR3: CASSEALVGDMNTEAFF. The CDR3, as DNA: TGTGCCAGCAGTGAAGCGCTGGTTGGGGACATGAACACTGAAGCTTTCTTT.

The chain combines TRBV20-1 with TRBJ2-1; TRBD2 aligns across 11 bases. The germline V gene encodes CDR1 DFQATT and CDR2 SNEGSKA (reference sequence). This CDR3 spans 16 amino acids. The junction had 8 bases not matched to a gene; V was cut back by 4 bases and J by 3 bases. The CDR3 region has the DNA TGCAGTGCTACCCCTAGCGGGGGGCTTCACTACAATGAGCAGTTCTTC. Its protein is CSATPSGGLHYNEQFF.

The J gene is TRBJ2-5, the V gene TRBV14; D perhaps matches TRBD2 (7 bases). The CDR3 contains 18 residues. The germline V and J ends were trimmed by 2 bases and 5 bases, with 24 bases remaining between them. CDR1 is SGHDN and CDR2 is FVKESK in the germline V gene. DNA for the CDR3: TGTGCCAGCAGCCAATACGGCGGACAGCGGGGAGGTCGGGAGACCCAGTACTTC. Protein product: CASSQYGGQRGGRETQYF.

The J gene is TRBJ2-3, the V gene TRBV6-2 or TRBV6-3; D not certain. This CDR3 spans 16 amino acids. V was cut by 0 bases and J by 1 base, with 11 bases left in between. CDR1 and CDR2 (germline): MNHEY, SVGEGT. CDR3 sequence (DNA): TGTGCCAGCAGTTACTCGAAAGAGATGGGCACAGATACGCAGTATTTT. Protein product: CASSYSKEMGTDTQYF.

The rearrangement joins TRBV4-3 to TRBJ2-7; 10 bases map to TRBD1. The CDR3 consists of 15 residues. CDR1 and CDR2 (germline): LGHNA, YSLEER. The ends lost 3 bases at V and 1 base at J; junction bases unmatched: 3. The CDR3, as DNA: TGCGCCAGCAGCCAGGGACAGGGGAGATCCTACGAGCAGTACTTC. It is translated as CASSQGQGRSYEQYF.

The genes are TRBV2 and TRBJ1-1; the D gene is possibly TRBD1 (6 bases). Germline CDR1 SNHLY, CDR2 FYNNEI. V dropped 10 bases and J dropped 6 bases, with 15 bases sitting between them. This CDR3 contains 12 residues. The CDR3: CATLTGGAEAFF. CDR3 bases: TGTGCCACCCTGACAGGCGGGGCTGAAGCTTTCTTT.

A single count supports this clonotype. The J gene is TRBJ2-6, the V gene TRBV3-1, with D possibly being TRBD2 (6 bases). Trimming cost V 4 bases and J 1 base, with 14 bases left between them. The CDR3 is 17 amino acids. Germline CDR1 and CDR2: LGHDT and YNNKEL (reference sequence). CDR3 residues: CASSRSGLLSGANVLTF. The DNA for the CDR3 is TGTGCCAGCAGCCGTTCGGGACTGCTATCTGGGGCCAACGTCCTGACTTTC.

The chain couples TRBV9 to TRBJ2-3; D is perhaps TRBD2 (7 bases). The CDR3 runs 15 residues. CDR1 is SGDLS and CDR2 is YYNGEE in the germline V gene. The V gene lost 5 bases and the J gene lost 0 bases, with 13 bases spanning the gap. The CDR3 coding sequence is TGTGCCAGCAGAGAGGGAGGGGGAAGCACAGATACGCAGTATTTT. Translation: CASREGGGSTDTQYF.

The V and J genes are TRBV9 and TRBJ2-7, with a possible D match to TRBD2 (5 bases). In germline, CDR1 is SGDLS, CDR2 YYNGEE. This CDR3 contains 15 residues. V was trimmed by 0 bases and J by 7 bases, leaving 17 bases between them. CDR3 in amino acids: CASSVDWYSGKEQYF. DNA for the CDR3: TGTGCCAGCAGCGTAGATTGGTATTCGGGAAAAGAGCAGTACTTC.

The CDR3 DNA sequence: TGTGCCAGCAGCTTAGGTCCGGCGGGGCCCCAGCATTTT. It specifies CASSLGPAGPQHF. The chain carries TRBV7-9 and TRBJ1-5; D ambiguous. Germline V CDR1 and CDR2: SEHNR, FQNEAQ (reference sequence). There are 13 residues in the CDR3. V shed 1 base and J shed 9 bases, with 10 bases lying between them. The full variable domain, its missing parts supplied by reference TRBV7-9 and TRBJ1-5, is DTGVSQNPRHKITKRGQNVTFRCDPISEHNRLYWYRQTLGQGPEFLTYFQNEAQLEKSRLLSDRFSAERPKGSFSTLEIQRTEQGDSAMYLCASSLGPAGPQHFGDGTRLSIL.

The chain links TRBV11-2 to TRBJ2-7, with D tentatively TRBD1 (6 bases). This CDR3 comprises 21 residues. Trimming removed 1 base from V and 3 bases from J, with 31 bases in between. The germline V gene encodes CDR1 SGHAT and CDR2 FQNNGV. Here the CDR3 reads CASSLVLGGGGEKTNRYEQYF. As DNA, the CDR3 is TGTGCCAGCAGCTTAGTCTTAGGAGGTGGGGGCGAAAAAACGAACCGCTACGAGCAGTACTTC.

The V and J genes are TRBV20-1 and TRBJ2-1; 13 nucleotides match TRBD2. CDR1 DFQATT and CDR2 SNEGSKA come from the germline V gene (reference sequence). V gave up 2 bases and J gave up 7 bases; unmatched junction bases: 5. The CDR3 consists of 15 residues. Here the CDR3 reads CSARRGTSGVNEQFF. In nucleotides, the CDR3 is TGCAGTGCTAGACGTGGGACTAGCGGGGTGAATGAGCAGTTCTTC.